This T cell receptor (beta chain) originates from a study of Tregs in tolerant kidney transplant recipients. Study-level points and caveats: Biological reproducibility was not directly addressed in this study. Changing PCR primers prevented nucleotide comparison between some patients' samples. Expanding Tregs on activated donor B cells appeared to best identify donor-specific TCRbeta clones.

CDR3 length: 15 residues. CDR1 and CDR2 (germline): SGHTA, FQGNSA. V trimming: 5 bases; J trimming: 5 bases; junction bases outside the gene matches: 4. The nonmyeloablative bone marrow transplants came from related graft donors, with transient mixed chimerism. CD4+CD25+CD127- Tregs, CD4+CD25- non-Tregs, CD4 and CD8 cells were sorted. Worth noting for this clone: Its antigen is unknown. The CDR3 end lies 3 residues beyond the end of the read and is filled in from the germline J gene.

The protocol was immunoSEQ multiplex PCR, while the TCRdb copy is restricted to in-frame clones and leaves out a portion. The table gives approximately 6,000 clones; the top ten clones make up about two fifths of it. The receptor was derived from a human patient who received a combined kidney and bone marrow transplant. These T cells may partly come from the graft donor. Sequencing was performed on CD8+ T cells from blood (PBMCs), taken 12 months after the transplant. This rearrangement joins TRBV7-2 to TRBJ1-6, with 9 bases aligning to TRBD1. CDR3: CASSADRGNNSPLHF. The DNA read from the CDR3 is TGTGCCAGCAGCGCTGACAGGGGGAATAATTCACCC. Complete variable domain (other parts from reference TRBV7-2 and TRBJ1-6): GAGVSQSPSNKVTEKGKDVELRCDPISGHTALYWYRQSLGQGLEFLIYFQGNSAPDKSGLPSDRFSAERTGGSVSTLTIQRTQQEDSAVYLCASSADRGNNSPLHFGNGTRLTVT.